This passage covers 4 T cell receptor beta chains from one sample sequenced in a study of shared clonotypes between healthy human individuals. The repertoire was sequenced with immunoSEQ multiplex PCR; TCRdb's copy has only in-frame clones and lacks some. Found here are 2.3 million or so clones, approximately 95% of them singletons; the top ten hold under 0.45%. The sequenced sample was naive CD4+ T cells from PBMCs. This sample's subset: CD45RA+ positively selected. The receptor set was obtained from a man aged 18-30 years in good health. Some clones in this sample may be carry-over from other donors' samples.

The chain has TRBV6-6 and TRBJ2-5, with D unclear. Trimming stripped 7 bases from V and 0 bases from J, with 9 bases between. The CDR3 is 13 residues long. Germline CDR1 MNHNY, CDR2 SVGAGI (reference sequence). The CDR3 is CASTSQYQETQYF. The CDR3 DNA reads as TGTGCCAGCACTTCACAGTACCAAGAGACCCAGTACTTC.

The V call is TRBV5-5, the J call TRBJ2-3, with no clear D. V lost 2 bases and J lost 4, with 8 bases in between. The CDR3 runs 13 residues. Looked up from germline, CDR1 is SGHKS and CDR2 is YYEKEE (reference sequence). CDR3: CASSFRVADTQYF. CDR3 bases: TGTGCCAGCAGCTTTCGAGTGGCAGATACGCAGTATTTT.

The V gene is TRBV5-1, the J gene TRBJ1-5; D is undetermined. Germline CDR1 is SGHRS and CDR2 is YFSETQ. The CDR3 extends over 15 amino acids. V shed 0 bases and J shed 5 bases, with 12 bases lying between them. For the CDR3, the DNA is TGCGCCAGCAGCTTGGGGGTTGAAGGGTATCAGCCCCAGCATTTT. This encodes CASSLGVEGYQPQHF.

For the CDR3, the DNA is TGTGCCAGCAGCCCCTCGACAGGGGGCGGCTATGGCTACACCTTC. It encodes CASSPSTGGGYGYTF. V usage is TRBV11-2 and J usage is TRBJ1-2, with 10 bases identical to TRBD1. The CDR3 has 15 residues. Germline loops: CDR1 SGHAT, CDR2 FQNNGV. Trimming took 5 bases from V and 4 from J; bases not matched to a gene: 7.